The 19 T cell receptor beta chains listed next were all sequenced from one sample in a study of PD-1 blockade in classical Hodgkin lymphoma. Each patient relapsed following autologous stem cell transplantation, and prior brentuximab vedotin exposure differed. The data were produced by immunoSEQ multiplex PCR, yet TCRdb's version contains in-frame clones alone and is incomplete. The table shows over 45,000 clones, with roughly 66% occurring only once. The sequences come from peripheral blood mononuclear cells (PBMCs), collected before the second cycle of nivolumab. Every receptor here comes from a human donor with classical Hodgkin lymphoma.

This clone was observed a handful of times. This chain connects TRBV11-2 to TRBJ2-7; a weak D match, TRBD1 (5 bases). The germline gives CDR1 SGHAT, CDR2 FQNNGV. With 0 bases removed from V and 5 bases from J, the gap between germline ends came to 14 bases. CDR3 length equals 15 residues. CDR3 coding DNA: TGTGCCAGCAGCTTAGATCTAATCGTAGGGGACGAGCAGTACTTC. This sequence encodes CASSLDLIVGDEQYF.

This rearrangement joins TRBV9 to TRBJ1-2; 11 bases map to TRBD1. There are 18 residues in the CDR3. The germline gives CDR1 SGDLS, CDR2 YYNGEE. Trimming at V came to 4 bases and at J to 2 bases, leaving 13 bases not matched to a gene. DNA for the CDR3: TGTGCCAGCAGCCCCCGGACAGGGGGCGTTTTCGGGAACTATGGCTACACCTTC. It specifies CASSPRTGGVFGNYGYTF.

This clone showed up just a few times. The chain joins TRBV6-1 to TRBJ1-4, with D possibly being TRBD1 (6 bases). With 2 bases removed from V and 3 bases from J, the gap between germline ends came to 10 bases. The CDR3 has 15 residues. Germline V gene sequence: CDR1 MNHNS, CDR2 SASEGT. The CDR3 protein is CASSEQGRANEKLFF. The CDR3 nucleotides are TGTGCCAGCAGTGAACAGGGGCGGGCTAATGAAAAACTGTTTTTT.

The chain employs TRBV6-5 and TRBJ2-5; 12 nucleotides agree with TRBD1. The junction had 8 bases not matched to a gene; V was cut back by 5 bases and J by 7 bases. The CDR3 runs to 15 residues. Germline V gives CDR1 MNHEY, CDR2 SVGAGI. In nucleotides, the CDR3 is TGTGCCAGCAGTGCTCCCGGGACAGGGGGCGGGACCCAGTACTTC. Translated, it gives CASSAPGTGGGTQYF.

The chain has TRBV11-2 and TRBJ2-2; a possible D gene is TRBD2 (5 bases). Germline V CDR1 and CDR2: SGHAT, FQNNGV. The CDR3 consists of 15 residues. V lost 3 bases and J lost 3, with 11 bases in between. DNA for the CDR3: TGTGCCAGCAGCTTCTCGGTCGGGGACACCGGGGAGCTGTTTTTT. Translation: CASSFSVGDTGELFF.

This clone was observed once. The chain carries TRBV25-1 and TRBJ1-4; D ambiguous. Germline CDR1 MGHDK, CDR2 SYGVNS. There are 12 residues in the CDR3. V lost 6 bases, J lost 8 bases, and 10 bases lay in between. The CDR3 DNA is TGTGCCAGCAGGGGCTTAGGAGAAAAACTGTTTTTT. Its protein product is CASRGLGEKLFF.

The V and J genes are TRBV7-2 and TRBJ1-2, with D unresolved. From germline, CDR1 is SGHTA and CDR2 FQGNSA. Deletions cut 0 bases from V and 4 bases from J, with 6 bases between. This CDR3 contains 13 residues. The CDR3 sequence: CASSLASGYGYTF. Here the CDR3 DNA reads TGTGCCAGCAGCTTAGCTTCCGGCTATGGCTACACCTTC.

The CDR3 is CASTLGEGGTEAFF. For the CDR3, the DNA is TGTGCCAGCACTCTCGGAGAGGGAGGCACTGAAGCTTTCTTT. The chain links TRBV6-5 to TRBJ1-1; D call uncertain. CDR3 size: 14 residues. CDR1 MNHEY and CDR2 SVGAGI come from the germline V gene. V lost 7 bases and J lost 4, with 16 bases in between.

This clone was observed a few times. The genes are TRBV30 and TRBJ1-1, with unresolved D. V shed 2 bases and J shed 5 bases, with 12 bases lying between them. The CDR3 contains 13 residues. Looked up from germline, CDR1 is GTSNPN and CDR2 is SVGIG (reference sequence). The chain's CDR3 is CAWSRSTGTEAFF. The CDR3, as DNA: TGTGCCTGGAGTAGGAGTACTGGGACTGAAGCTTTCTTT. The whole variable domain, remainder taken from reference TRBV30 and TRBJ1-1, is SQTIHQWPATLVQPVGSPLSLECTVEGTSNPNLYWYRQAAGRGLQLLFYSVGIGQISSEVPQNLSASRPQDRQFILSSKKLLLSDSGFYLCAWSRSTGTEAFFGQGTRLTVV.

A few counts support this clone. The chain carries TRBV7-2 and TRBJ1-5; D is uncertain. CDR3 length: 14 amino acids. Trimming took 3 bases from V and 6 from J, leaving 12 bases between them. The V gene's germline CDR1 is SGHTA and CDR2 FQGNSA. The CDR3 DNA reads TGTGCCAGCAGCTTGAATCTCTTGGGTCAGCCCCAGCATTTT. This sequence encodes CASSLNLLGQPQHF.

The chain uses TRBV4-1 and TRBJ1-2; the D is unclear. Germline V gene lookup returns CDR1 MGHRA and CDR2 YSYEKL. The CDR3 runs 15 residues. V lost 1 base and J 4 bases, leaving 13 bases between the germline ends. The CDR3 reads CASSQGLRFSYGYTF. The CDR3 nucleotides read TGCGCCAGCAGCCAAGGGCTTAGGTTTAGCTATGGCTACACCTTC.

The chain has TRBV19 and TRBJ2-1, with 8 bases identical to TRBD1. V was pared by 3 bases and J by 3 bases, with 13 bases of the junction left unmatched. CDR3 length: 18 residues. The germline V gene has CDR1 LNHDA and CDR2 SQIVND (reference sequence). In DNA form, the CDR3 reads TGTGCCAGTAGTATGCGAGGTGCAGGGGGCCTTCTCTACAATGAGCAGTTCTTC. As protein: CASSMRGAGGLLYNEQFF.

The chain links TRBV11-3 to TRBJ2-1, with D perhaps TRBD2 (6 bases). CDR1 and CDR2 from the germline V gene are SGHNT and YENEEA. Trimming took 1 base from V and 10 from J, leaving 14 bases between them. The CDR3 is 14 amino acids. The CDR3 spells CASSLGAGGEEQFF. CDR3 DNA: TGTGCCAGCAGCTTAGGAGCAGGCGGGGAGGAGCAGTTCTTC.

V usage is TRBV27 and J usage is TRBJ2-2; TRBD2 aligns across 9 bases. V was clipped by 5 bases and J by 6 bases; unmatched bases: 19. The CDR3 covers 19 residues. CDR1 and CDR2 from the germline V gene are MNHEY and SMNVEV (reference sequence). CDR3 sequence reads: CASSPRSSWVAGVPGELFF. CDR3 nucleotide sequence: TGTGCCAGCAGTCCCCGCTCCTCCTGGGTAGCGGGAGTCCCCGGGGAGCTGTTTTTT.

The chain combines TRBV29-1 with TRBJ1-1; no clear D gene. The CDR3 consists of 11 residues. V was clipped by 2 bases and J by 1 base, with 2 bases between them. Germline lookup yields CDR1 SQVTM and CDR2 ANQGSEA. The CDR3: CSVEQNTEAFF. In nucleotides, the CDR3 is TGCAGCGTTGAACAGAACACTGAAGCTTTCTTT.

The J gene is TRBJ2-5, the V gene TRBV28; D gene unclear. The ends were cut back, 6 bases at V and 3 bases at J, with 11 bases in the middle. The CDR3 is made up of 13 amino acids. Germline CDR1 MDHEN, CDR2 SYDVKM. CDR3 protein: CASSPWPEETQYF. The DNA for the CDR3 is TGTGCCAGCAGCCCTTGGCCAGAAGAGACCCAGTACTTC.

CDR3 DNA: TGTGCCATCAGTGATTGGGACTCTTCGGGTGAAAAACTGTTTTTT. Its protein is CAISDWDSSGEKLFF. V and J are TRBV10-3 and TRBJ1-4, with D tentatively TRBD1 (5 bases). The CDR3 has 15 amino acids. Trimming took 3 bases from V and 7 from J, leaving 15 bases between them. Germline CDR1 ENHRY, CDR2 SYGVKD.

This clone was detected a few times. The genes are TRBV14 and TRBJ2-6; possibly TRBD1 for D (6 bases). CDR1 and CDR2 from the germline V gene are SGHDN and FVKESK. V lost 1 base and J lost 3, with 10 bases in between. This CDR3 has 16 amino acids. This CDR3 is CASSQGKGGGANVLTF. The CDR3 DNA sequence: TGTGCCAGCAGCCAAGGAAAAGGGGGTGGGGCCAACGTCCTGACTTTC.

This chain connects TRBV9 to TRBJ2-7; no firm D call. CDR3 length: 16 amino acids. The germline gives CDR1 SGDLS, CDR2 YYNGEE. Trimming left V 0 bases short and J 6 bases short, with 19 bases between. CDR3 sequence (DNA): TGTGCCAGCAGCGTAGCTCAGGTCACGGCCTCGGGCGAGCAGTACTTC. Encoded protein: CASSVAQVTASGEQYF.